A single sample is the source of the 30 T cell receptor beta chains below, sequenced in a study of regulatory T cells in long-lasting Graves disease. Described time point: newly diagnosed GD, antithyroid drugs for less than 3 months. From PBMCs, RNA was extracted and then used to make the TCR library. For TCR beta, libraries came from iRepertoire HTBI primers and Arm-PCR of CDR3 regions. TCRdb called the multiplex PCR reads again in MiXCR, with one record for every CDR3 protein. The sample consists of 400,000 to 500,000 distinct CDR3 sequences, about 16% of them appearing once. A further study also used this sample, focusing on T cells in Graves' hyperthyroidism and ophthalmopathy.

Material: peripheral blood mononuclear cells (PBMCs), obtained at new diagnosis, from a patient treated with antithyroid drugs. The receptors were sampled from a woman aged 30 to 39 with Graves disease.

At least ten counts were recorded for this clonotype. The J gene is TRBJ2-1, the V gene TRBV7-8, with 10 bases that match TRBD2. This CDR3 is built from 15 residues. Germline CDR1 and CDR2: SGHVS and FQNEAQ. V dropped 0 bases and J dropped 8; count of bases not matched to a gene: 4. CDR3 sequence: CASSLALAGSHEQFF. The CDR3 DNA follows: TGTGCCAGCAGCTTAGCACTAGCGGGATCCCATGAGCAGTTCTTC. The variable domain in full, with the rest retrieved from reference TRBV7-8 and TRBJ2-1, is GAGVSQSPRYKVAKRGQDVALRCDPISGHVSLFWYQQALGQGPEFLTYFQNEAQLDKSGLPSDRFFAERPEGSVSTLKIQRTQQEDSAVYLCASSLALAGSHEQFFGPGTRLTVL.

This clonotype was seen many times. The chain links TRBV7-8 to TRBJ2-7; D uncertain. Trimming took off 9 bases at V and 3 bases at J, with 15 bases between the two ends. Per germline, CDR1 SGHVS and CDR2 FQNEAQ. There are 13 residues in the CDR3. CDR3 sequence reads: CASQLAPDYEQYF. CDR3 nucleotide sequence: TGTGCCAGTCAACTCGCCCCTGACTACGAGCAGTACTTC.

This clonotype was counted only a few times. J is TRBJ2-1 and V is TRBV7-6; the D is unclear. Trimming took 5 bases from V and 4 from J, leaving 15 bases between them. In germline, CDR1 is SGHVS, CDR2 FNYEAQ. The CDR3 is 15 amino acids. Here the CDR3 DNA reads TGTGCCAGCAGCCTTCGATTAAGCCTATACAATGAGCAGTTCTTC. Translating it yields CASSLRLSLYNEQFF.

This clonotype was seen repeatedly, ten times or more. The chain combines TRBV3-1 with TRBJ2-7, with 10 bases lining up with TRBD2. The CDR3 has 16 amino acids. Germline loops: CDR1 LGHDT, CDR2 YNNKEL (reference sequence). With 0 bases clipped from V and 3 bases from J, the junction kept 5 bases outside the gene matches. This CDR3 is CASSQDPGTSVYEQYF. DNA of the CDR3: TGTGCCAGCAGCCAAGATCCAGGGACTAGCGTCTACGAGCAGTACTTC.

This clonotype was seen at least ten times. The chain joins TRBV12-3 or TRBV12-4 to TRBJ2-5; tentatively, D is TRBD1 (5 bases). Trimming removed 4 bases from V and 1 base from J, with 7 bases in between. The CDR3 loop spans 13 amino acids. In DNA, the CDR3 is TGTGCCAGCAGTTCAGACAGCCAAGAGACCCAGTACTTC. Its protein is CASSSDSQETQYF.

In its sample, this clonotype was seen many times. This chain joins TRBV11-1 and TRBJ2-1, with D perhaps TRBD2 (6 bases). V lost 8 bases and J lost 6, with 17 bases in between. The CDR3 has 14 residues. CDR1 is SGHAT, CDR2 FQDESV, per germline (reference sequence). CDR3 nucleotide sequence: TGTGCCAGCCTCCCCCGGGGCGGGGCCAATGAGCAGTTCTTC. This sequence encodes CASLPRGGANEQFF.

As regards this clonotype: A much larger clone differs from this one at a single base, so this may be a read error. The V and J genes are TRBV7-6 and TRBJ2-7; D perhaps matches TRBD1 (5 bases). The CDR3 is 14 residues long. Per germline, CDR1 SGHVS and CDR2 FNYEAQ. Between the trimmed V and J ends, which lost 1 base and 5 bases, there was a span of 12 bases. In DNA form, the CDR3 reads TGTGCCAGCAGCTTAGGCAGGGAAACCCACGAGCAGTACTTC. Translated: CASSLGRETHEQYF.

This clonotype was seen a handful of times. The chain carries TRBV20-1 and TRBJ2-3, with D maybe TRBD2 (6 bases). This CDR3 has 15 amino acids. Germline CDR1 is DFQATT and CDR2 is SNEGSKA (reference sequence). Trimming left V 0 bases short and J 3 bases short, with 13 bases between. The CDR3 region is CSARELRDSTDTQYF. In DNA form, the CDR3 reads TGCAGTGCTAGAGAGTTGAGGGACTCAACAGATACGCAGTATTTT.

Of note for this clonotype: A much larger clone differs from this one at a single base, so this may be a read error. This chain joins TRBV6-2 or TRBV6-3 and TRBJ2-1, with a weak D call TRBD2 (7 bases). Germline loops: CDR1 MNHEY, CDR2 SVGEGT. The CDR3 runs 13 residues. Trimming cost V 4 bases and J 13 bases, with 17 bases left between them. CDR3 region: CASSCTGGLIQFF. The CDR3 region has the DNA TGTGCCAGCAGTTGCACGGGGGGCCTGATCCAGTTCTTC.

V gene TRBV6-2 or TRBV6-3 combines with J gene TRBJ2-4; 12 bases are shared with TRBD1. V trimming: 6 bases; J trimming: 7 bases; junction bases outside the gene matches: 10. Germline V lookup: CDR1 MNHEY, CDR2 SVGEGT. CDR3 size: 16 residues. CDR3 residues: CASRGWDRGLFNIQYF. DNA of the CDR3: TGTGCCAGCAGGGGTTGGGACAGGGGGCTGTTTAACATTCAGTACTTC.

This clonotype was found a few times. The chain joins TRBV6-1 to TRBJ1-5; TRBD1 matches 7 bases. The CDR3 covers 13 residues. CDR1 is MNHNS, CDR2 SASEGT, per germline. V gave up 2 bases and J gave up 10 bases; unmatched junction bases: 5. CDR3 protein: CASSEKGARPQHF. For the CDR3, the DNA is TGTGCCAGCAGTGAAAAGGGGGCGAGACCCCAGCATTTT.

In the case of this clonotype: A read error may be the cause here, since a much bigger clone is one base away. This chain links TRBV7-9 with TRBJ2-1, with D possibly matching TRBD2 (8 bases). Per the germline V gene, CDR1 is SEHNR and CDR2 is FQNEAQ (reference sequence). CDR3 length: 19 residues. Trimming removed 1 base at V and 6 bases at J, with 25 bases between. The CDR3 is CASSLGPGLPAGDSNEQFF. Here the CDR3 DNA reads TGTGCCAGCAGCTTAGGCCCAGGGCTTCCAGCGGGGGACAGCAATGAGCAGTTCTTC.

The rearrangement uses TRBV4-1 and TRBJ1-1; D is ambiguous. The CDR3 is made up of 12 amino acids. The ends were cut back, 5 bases at V and 7 bases at J, with 11 bases in the middle. Germline assignment: CDR1 MGHRA and CDR2 YSYEKL. The CDR3 region is CASSILSGEAFF. CDR3 sequence (DNA): TGCGCCAGCAGCATTTTATCAGGTGAAGCTTTCTTT.

This clonotype came up many times. The chain combines TRBV24-1 with TRBJ2-7; D is perhaps TRBD1 (6 bases). The V end lost 10 bases, the J end lost 3 bases, and 12 bases lay between the germline ends. The CDR3 spans 12 residues. Germline CDR1 and CDR2: KGHDR and SFDVKD. Here the CDR3 DNA reads TGTGCCACTTCGGACAGAAACTACGAGCAGTACTTC. Protein sequence: CATSDRNYEQYF.

The rearrangement joins TRBV18 to TRBJ2-3; D might be TRBD1 (5 bases). CDR1 and CDR2 (germline): KGHSH, LQKENI. The V gene lost 6 bases and the J gene lost 2 bases, with 12 bases spanning the gap. The CDR3 totals 14 residues. The CDR3 DNA sequence: TGTGCCAGCTCGCCGACAGCGAACACAGATACGCAGTATTTT. It translates to CASSPTANTDTQYF. The complete variable domain, with remaining parts taken from reference TRBV18 and TRBJ2-3, reads NAGVMQNPRHLVRRRGQEARLRCSPMKGHSHVYWYRQLPEEGLKFMVYLQKENIIDESGMPKERFSAEFPKEGPSILRIQQVVRGDSAAYFCASSPTANTDTQYFGPGTRLTVL.

At least ten counts were recorded for this clonotype. The chain's CDR3 is CSARGTSGRYEQYF. For the CDR3, the DNA is TGCAGTGCTAGAGGCACTAGCGGGAGGTACGAGCAGTACTTC. The rearrangement joins TRBV20-1 to TRBJ2-7; 12 bases agree with TRBD2. CDR1 DFQATT and CDR2 SNEGSKA come from the germline V gene (reference sequence). CDR3 length equals 14 residues. The ends lost 1 base at V and 4 bases at J; junction bases unmatched: 2.

This clonotype was seen repeatedly, ten times or more. The CDR3 loop reads CASSQVRYDTQYF. DNA of the CDR3: TGTGCCAGCAGCCAAGTCCGATACGATACGCAGTATTTT. The J gene is TRBJ2-3, the V gene TRBV3-1, with D hard to call. The length of the CDR3 is 13 residues. V lost 1 base and J lost 6, with 8 bases in between. CDR1 is LGHDT and CDR2 is YNNKEL in the germline V gene (reference sequence).

This clonotype was observed many times. The chain couples TRBV12-3 or TRBV12-4 to TRBJ2-5; D perhaps matches TRBD2 (5 bases). V was shortened by 4 bases and J by 3 bases, with 15 bases between the two germline ends. There are 15 residues in the CDR3. The CDR3 bases are TGTGCCAGCAGTTGGGCGAGAGGGCCGGAAGAGACCCAGTACTTC. It yields the protein CASSWARGPEETQYF.

This chain links TRBV5-1 with TRBJ2-5, with 8 bases that match TRBD1. The CDR3 totals 14 residues. Per germline, CDR1 SGHRS and CDR2 YFSETQ. V lost 9 bases to trimming and J lost 5 bases; unmatched junction nucleotides: 12. CDR3: CATGTGNLQETQYF. CDR3 bases: TGCGCCACCGGGACAGGTAACCTCCAGGAGACCCAGTACTTC.

The chain couples TRBV4-1 to TRBJ2-5, with D possibly being TRBD2 (5 bases). This CDR3 contains 15 residues. Germline CDR1 is MGHRA and CDR2 is YSYEKL. V was cut by 0 bases and J by 1 base, with 9 bases left in between. CDR3 in DNA: TGCGCCAGCAGCCAAGATGTGACTATCCAAGAGACCCAGTACTTC. It specifies CASSQDVTIQETQYF.

This clonotype was counted many times. The chain joins TRBV7-9 to TRBJ2-4; no definite D call. CDR1 is SEHNR and CDR2 is FQNEAQ in the germline V gene (reference sequence). V was cut by 2 bases and J by 0 bases, with 14 bases left in between. The CDR3 extends over 17 amino acids. The DNA for the CDR3 is TGTGCCAGCAGCTTAAGTAGGGCTCAGATAGCCAAAAACATTCAGTACTTC. Encoded protein: CASSLSRAQIAKNIQYF.

This clonotype was seen more than once but under ten times. V and J are TRBV9 and TRBJ2-2, with unresolved D. V was pared by 0 bases and J by 1 base, with 7 bases between. This CDR3 is built from 15 residues. The germline CDR1 and CDR2 sequences are SGDLS and YYNGEE. The CDR3 DNA is TGTGCCAGCAGCGTAGGTTGGGGGAACACCGGGGAGCTGTTTTTT. Protein: CASSVGWGNTGELFF.

The chain joins TRBV7-9 to TRBJ2-1, with TRBD1 matching over 8 bases. The DNA end is a closer match to TRBJ2-3, so the J assignment may be wrong. This CDR3 has 14 residues. CDR1 and CDR2 from the germline V gene are SEHNR and FQNEAQ (reference sequence). As DNA, the CDR3 is TGTGCCAGCAGCTTGACAGGGGAACGAGATACGCAGTATTTT. It translates to CASSLTGERDTQYF.

This clonotype has at least ten counts. The J gene is TRBJ2-5, the V gene TRBV20-1; no reliable D call. Trimming pared 1 base from V and 7 bases from J, leaving 4 bases between. Germline-derived CDR1 and CDR2 are DFQATT and SNEGSKA (reference sequence). This CDR3 contains 10 residues. The CDR3 DNA sequence: TGCAGTGCTAGAGGGGGGACCCAGTACTTC. Residues: CSARGGTQYF.

This clonotype was counted many times. The J gene is TRBJ2-7, the V gene TRBV30, with 16 nucleotides matching TRBD2. The CDR3 is 15 residues long. Germline CDR1 GTSNPN, CDR2 SVGIG (reference sequence). Trimming took 3 bases from V and 5 from J; bases not matched to a gene: 4. The CDR3 nucleotides are TGTGCCTGGAGGGGGACTAGCGGGAGGGCCCACGAGCAGTACTTC. It yields the protein CAWRGTSGRAHEQYF.

V gene TRBV10-3 combines with J gene TRBJ2-4; D call uncertain. CDR1 and CDR2 from the germline V gene are ENHRY and SYGVKD. The CDR3 contains 13 residues. V lost 6 bases to trimming and J lost 0 bases, with 6 bases between them. This CDR3 reads CAIRELAKNIQYF. CDR3 sequence (DNA): TGTGCCATCAGGGAACTAGCCAAAAACATTCAGTACTTC.

This clonotype was counted only a few times. The CDR3 DNA reads TGCAGTGCTCCTGTCTACAATGAGCAGTTCTTC. It codes for CSAPVYNEQFF. The chain carries TRBV20-1 and TRBJ2-1; D not certain. CDR3 length equals 11 residues. V lost 5 bases to trimming and J lost 3 bases, with 5 bases between them. Germline values: CDR1 DFQATT, CDR2 SNEGSKA (reference sequence).

J is TRBJ1-2 and V is TRBV28; TRBD1 agrees at 10 bases. CDR1 is MDHEN and CDR2 is SYDVKM in the germline V gene. The CDR3 sequence is 13 residues long. V lost 6 bases and J lost 3; bases outside the gene matches: 1. The CDR3: CASRGTGDYGYTF. DNA of the CDR3: TGTGCCAGCAGAGGGACAGGGGACTATGGCTACACCTTC.

The V gene is TRBV28, the J gene TRBJ2-3, with 11 bases identical to TRBD2. The trim removed 6 bases at V and 4 bases at J, leaving 9 bases unmatched. Germline V CDR1 and CDR2: MDHEN, SYDVKM. The CDR3 is 16 residues long. The DNA for the CDR3 is TGTGCCAGCAGCGAACCGGGACTAGCGGCCGCAGATACGCAGTATTTT. This translates into CASSEPGLAAADTQYF.

This clonotype appeared a few times. The gene calls are TRBV6-2 or TRBV6-3 and TRBJ1-2; D gene ambiguous. This CDR3 comprises 14 residues. With 7 bases removed from V and 4 bases from J, the gap between germline ends came to 16 bases. CDR1 is MNHEY, CDR2 SVGEGT, per germline. In DNA form, the CDR3 reads TGTGCCAGCACCCCGGCCAGAGAACTCTATGGCTACACCTTC. Its translation: CASTPARELYGYTF.